The table lists the clone carrying this TCR beta chain with a count of one. Its antigen remains unknown. The entry originates in a study of T cell responses to AZD1222 COVID-19 vaccine. The study's findings and limits: Receipt of two AZD1222 doses was followed by a rise in Spike-specific TCR breadth and depth. The study identified only a handful of AZD1222 recipients as seropositive at baseline.

This table comes from immunoSEQ multiplex PCR, and its TCRdb copy is limited to in-frame clones, with some not included. This table has 150,000 to 200,000 clones, approximately 90% appearing once. In germline, CDR1 is SGHAT, CDR2 FQNNGV. V lost 5 bases and J lost 15, with 17 bases in between. CDR3 size: 12 residues. Sample: peripheral blood, taken 28 days after the second AZD1222 dose. The origin of this receptor is an adult who received the AZD1222 COVID-19 vaccine. The chain recombines TRBV11-2 with TRBJ2-1; tentative D call: TRBD2 (7 bases). CDR3 DNA: TGTGCCAGCAGCCCGGCGGGGGCCCTCACGTTCTTC. Amino acid sequence: CASSPAGALTFF.